Listed here are 25 T cell receptor beta chains from one sample, sequenced in a study of OX40 agonist ivuxolimab in advanced cancers. TCRdb keeps only in-frame clones here, not all; method: immunoSEQ multiplex PCR. The sample shows tens of thousands of clones, 81% of them seen only once. Sequenced here: CD4+ or CD8+ T cells sorted from blood, sampled in a trial of the OX40 agonist ivuxolimab. Receptor source: an adult with an advanced solid tumor such as melanoma, head and neck, liver or kidney cancer.

The chain links TRBV5-1 to TRBJ2-1, with 7 nucleotides matching TRBD1. J gave up 2 bases and V 4 bases, and 6 bases lay outside the gene matches. CDR3 length: 15 residues. The germline CDR1 and CDR2 sequences are SGHRS and YFSETQ. The CDR3 loop is CASSLSRGPYNEQFF. CDR3 coding DNA: TGCGCCAGCAGCCTCTCTAGGGGGCCCTACAATGAGCAGTTCTTC.

The chain combines TRBV30 with TRBJ1-1; possibly TRBD1 for D (5 bases). Trimming pared 2 bases from V and 8 bases from J, leaving 18 bases between. There are 14 residues in the CDR3. Germline-derived CDR1 and CDR2 are GTSNPN and SVGIG (reference sequence). CDR3: CAWSSGTAPSEAFF. The CDR3 DNA follows: TGTGCCTGGAGTAGCGGGACGGCGCCATCGGAAGCTTTCTTT.

This clone was counted a few times. This chain connects TRBV10-3 to TRBJ2-7; no firm D call. Trimming pared 2 bases from V and 7 bases from J, leaving 21 bases between. The CDR3 loop spans 16 amino acids. Germline V CDR1 and CDR2: ENHRY, SYGVKD. The CDR3 sequence is CAISEPQRTQEGEQYF. The CDR3 DNA is TGTGCCATCAGTGAGCCTCAACGGACCCAAGAAGGGGAGCAGTACTTC.

The gene calls are TRBV15 and TRBJ1-3; D is unresolved. With 0 bases removed from V and 0 bases from J, the gap between germline ends came to 18 bases. The germline V gene has CDR1 LNHNV and CDR2 YYDKDF (reference sequence). CDR3 length: 19 amino acids. In nucleotides, the CDR3 is TGTGCCACCAGCAGAGATGACGGGATCACTCTTTCCTCTGGAAACACCATATATTTT. This sequence encodes CATSRDDGITLSSGNTIYF.

The chain joins TRBV30 to TRBJ2-1; D may be TRBD2 (5 bases). The CDR3 is made up of 14 amino acids. Per germline, CDR1 GTSNPN and CDR2 SVGIG (reference sequence). Trimming removed 4 bases at V and 0 bases at J, with 10 bases between. This CDR3 reads CAWTQGSSYNEQFF. The CDR3 DNA follows: TGTGCCTGGACTCAAGGGAGCTCCTACAATGAGCAGTTCTTC.

The CDR3 protein is CASSGQRTYNEQFF. As DNA, the CDR3 is TGTGCCAGCAGCGGACAGAGGACCTACAATGAGCAGTTCTTC. The chain combines TRBV13 with TRBJ2-1, with D tentatively TRBD1 (6 bases). Germline V lookup: CDR1 PRHDT, CDR2 FYEKMQ (reference sequence). V lost 5 bases and J 2 bases, leaving 10 bases between the germline ends. The CDR3 extends over 14 amino acids.

V usage is TRBV5-1 and J usage is TRBJ2-7; D is perhaps TRBD2 (6 bases). This CDR3 is built from 15 residues. Germline loops: CDR1 SGHRS, CDR2 YFSETQ. V gave up 2 bases and J gave up 1 base, with 13 bases separating them. CDR3 residues: CASSLASVKSYEQYF. The CDR3 DNA follows: TGCGCCAGCAGCTTAGCTAGCGTCAAATCCTACGAGCAGTACTTC. The full variable domain, completed using reference TRBV5-1 and TRBJ2-7, is KAGVTQTPRYLIKTRGQQVTLSCSPISGHRSVSWYQQTPGQGLQFLFEYFSETQRNKGNFPGRFSGRQFSNSRSEMNVSTLELGDSALYLCASSLASVKSYEQYFGPGTRLTVT.

The chain is built from TRBV19 and TRBJ1-5, with D hard to call. This CDR3 spans 10 amino acids. Germline V gene data show CDR1 as LNHDA and CDR2 as SQIVND (reference sequence). The CDR3 coding sequence is TGTGGAGCCGGCGTCCAGCCCCAGCATTTT. This encodes CGAGVQPQHF.

This rearrangement joins TRBV2 to TRBJ1-5; TRBD1 agrees at 11 bases. The CDR3 loop spans 17 amino acids. Germline loops: CDR1 SNHLY, CDR2 FYNNEI. Trimming removed 7 bases from V and 2 bases from J; junction bases left unmatched: 10. The CDR3 reads CASTPGTGGYGNQPQHF. CDR3 nucleotides: TGTGCCAGCACTCCCGGGACAGGGGGTTATGGCAATCAGCCCCAGCATTTT.

This rearrangement joins TRBV11-3 to TRBJ1-2, with 8 bases matching TRBD1. J lost 6 bases, V lost 1 base, and 10 bases had no gene match. The CDR3 is 16 residues long. The germline V gene has CDR1 SGHNT and CDR2 YENEEA. The CDR3 protein is CASSLARAGGWDGYTF. As DNA, the CDR3 is TGTGCCAGCAGCTTAGCCCGGGCAGGGGGCTGGGATGGCTACACCTTC.

The chain employs TRBV4-1 and TRBJ2-7; D is perhaps TRBD1 or TRBD2 (5 bases each). The germline V gene has CDR1 MGHRA and CDR2 YSYEKL. Trimming pared 8 bases from V and 5 bases from J, leaving 19 bases between. CDR3 length equals 14 residues. This CDR3 reads CASGAVGRGDEQYF. In DNA, the CDR3 is TGCGCCAGCGGCGCGGTAGGGCGAGGGGACGAGCAGTACTTC.

The chain joins TRBV29-1 to TRBJ1-2, with TRBD1 matching 8 bases. V dropped 6 bases and J dropped 1; count of bases not matched to a gene: 4. Germline V gene lookup returns CDR1 SQVTM and CDR2 ANQGSEA. The CDR3 sequence is 13 residues long. The DNA of the CDR3 is TGCAGCGTCCCGACAGGGGATAACTATGGCTACACCTTC. This gives the protein CSVPTGDNYGYTF. Using reference TRBV29-1 and TRBJ1-2 for the parts outside the CDR3, the full variable domain is SAVISQKPSRDICQRGTSLTIQCQVDSQVTMMFWYRQQPGQSLTLIATANQGSEATYESGFVIDKFPISRPNLTFSTLTVSNMSPEDSSIYLCSVPTGDNYGYTFGSGTRLTVV.

Here the CDR3 DNA reads TGCAGCGTTGCGTTAGGGGACTACAGCTCCTACGAGCAGTACTTC. Its protein product is CSVALGDYSSYEQYF. This sequence joins TRBV29-1 and TRBJ2-7, with 7 bases aligning to TRBD2. Germline V gene sequence: CDR1 SQVTM, CDR2 ANQGSEA. This CDR3 has 15 amino acids. The V segment lost 4 bases and the J segment 0 bases; nucleotides outside the gene matches: 9.

This sequence joins TRBV15 and TRBJ1-6; D uncertain. The ends were cut back, 0 bases at V and 9 bases at J, with 9 bases in the middle. CDR3 length: 14 residues. The germline V gene has CDR1 LNHNV and CDR2 YYDKDF (reference sequence). The CDR3 sequence is CATSRDPEGSPLHF. The CDR3 DNA follows: TGTGCCACCAGCAGAGACCCTGAGGGTTCACCCCTCCACTTT.

This clone came up once. This CDR3 reads CRGQGDEILNTEAFF. CDR3 sequence (DNA): TGCCGGGGACAGGGGGATGAAATTCTGAACACTGAAGCTTTCTTT. The chain combines TRBV23-1 with TRBJ1-1; 11 nucleotides line up with TRBD1. TRBV23-1 is filed as an ORF, its function uncertain. CDR3 length: 15 amino acids.

The rearrangement uses TRBV9 and TRBJ1-3; D is unresolved. This CDR3 has 17 residues. The V gene lost 0 bases and the J gene lost 0 bases, with 13 bases spanning the gap. Germline V gives CDR1 SGDLS, CDR2 YYNGEE. CDR3 nucleotides: TGTGCCAGCAGCGTAGGGGATGCGGGATACTCTGGAAACACCATATATTTT. This sequence encodes CASSVGDAGYSGNTIYF.

This sequence joins TRBV5-6 and TRBJ2-4; D may be TRBD1 or TRBD2 (5 bases each). V lost 6 bases and J lost 6, with 19 bases in between. The CDR3 spans 15 residues. Germline CDR1 SGHDT, CDR2 YYEEEE. CDR3 coding DNA: TGTGCCAGCAAGATGGGACGGACGCCAGGAAACATTCAGTACTTC. Encoded protein: CASKMGRTPGNIQYF.

This clone was counted a few times. The rearrangement joins TRBV7-3 to TRBJ2-5; D unresolved. The CDR3 loop spans 13 amino acids. V was cut by 4 bases and J by 7 bases, with 13 bases left in between. Germline lookup yields CDR1 SGHTA and CDR2 FQGTGA. CDR3 sequence (DNA): TGTGCCAGCAGCTCCCCCCCCGAGGTGACCCAGTACTTC. As protein: CASSSPPEVTQYF.

The gene calls are TRBV5-6 and TRBJ2-7; 7 bases map to TRBD1. The CDR3 extends over 14 amino acids. V dropped 3 bases and J dropped 2; count of bases not matched to a gene: 5. CDR1 SGHDT and CDR2 YYEEEE come from the germline V gene. In nucleotides, the CDR3 is TGTGCCAGCAGCTGGCAGGGGGTACCCTACGAGCAGTACTTC. It is translated as CASSWQGVPYEQYF.

The J gene is TRBJ2-3, the V gene TRBV19; no clear D gene. Trimming pared 7 bases from V and 0 bases from J, leaving 11 bases between. This CDR3 is built from 14 residues. Germline lookup yields CDR1 LNHDA and CDR2 SQIVND (reference sequence). DNA of the CDR3: TGTGCCAGTATCGGGCCAGGTAGCACAGATACGCAGTATTTT. This sequence encodes CASIGPGSTDTQYF.

The rearrangement joins TRBV9 to TRBJ2-3; D not certain. The CDR3 is 14 residues long. The germline V and J ends were trimmed by 0 bases and 2 bases, with 7 bases remaining between them. Germline values: CDR1 SGDLS, CDR2 YYNGEE. As DNA, the CDR3 is TGTGCCAGCAGCGTAGTTACTACCACAGATACGCAGTATTTT. It is translated as CASSVVTTTDTQYF. Full variable domain (remainder filled in from reference TRBV9 and TRBJ2-3): DSGVTQTPKHLITATGQRVTLRCSPRSGDLSVYWYQQSLDQGLQFLIQYYNGEERAKGNILERFSAQQFPDLHSELNLSSLELGDSALYFCASSVVTTTDTQYFGPGTRLTVL.

This clone has just a few counts. The chain employs TRBV5-1 and TRBJ1-6; D gene unclear. The CDR3 consists of 12 residues. Germline loops: CDR1 SGHRS, CDR2 YFSETQ. Trimming took off 2 bases at V and 7 bases at J, with 4 bases between the two ends. CDR3 DNA sequence: TGCGCCAGCAGCTTCTTGAATTCACCCCTCCACTTT. It codes for CASSFLNSPLHF.

This sequence joins TRBV19 and TRBJ1-1, with 7 bases fitting TRBD1. V was pared by 4 bases and J by 2 bases, with 4 bases of the junction left unmatched. CDR1 LNHDA and CDR2 SQIVND come from the germline V gene (reference sequence). CDR3 length: 14 amino acids. CDR3 in DNA: TGTGCCAGTAGTACCACAGGGGCCAACACTGAAGCTTTCTTT. The encoded protein is CASSTTGANTEAFF. Full variable domain (missing parts from reference TRBV19 and TRBJ1-1): DGGITQSPKYLFRKEGQNVTLSCEQNLNHDAMYWYRQDPGQGLRLIYYSQIVNDFQKGDIAEGYSVSREKKESFPLTVTSAQKNPTAFYLCASSTTGANTEAFFGQGTRLTVV.

The V gene is TRBV9, the J gene TRBJ2-2; TRBD2 agrees at 11 bases. Germline trimming cut 3 bases from V and 3 bases from J; bases unmatched to any gene: 7. This CDR3 has 17 amino acids. Germline V gene lookup returns CDR1 SGDLS and CDR2 YYNGEE. In DNA form, the CDR3 reads TGTGCCAGCAGCGCCCGCCTACTAGCGGGGGACACCGGGGAGCTGTTTTTT. Its protein is CASSARLLAGDTGELFF.

This clone was counted only a few times. J is TRBJ2-6 and V is TRBV28; D is uncertain. The CDR3 runs to 13 residues. The V end lost 5 bases, the J end lost 11 bases, and 13 bases lay between the germline ends. The germline V gene has CDR1 MDHEN and CDR2 SYDVKM. The CDR3 is CASSPLLVHVLTF. CDR3 sequence (DNA): TGTGCCAGCAGTCCCCTTTTGGTTCACGTCCTGACTTTC. Combining the CDR3 with reference TRBV28 and TRBJ2-6 gives the whole variable domain DVKVTQSSRYLVKRTGEKVFLECVQDMDHENMFWYRQDPGLGLRLIYFSYDVKMKEKGDIPEGYSVSREKKERFSLILESASTNQTSMYLCASSPLLVHVLTFGAGSRLTVL.